The entry below gives a single T cell receptor (beta chain) sequence along with its context. CDR3 length equals 14 residues. The germline V gene encodes CDR1 SEHNR and CDR2 FQNEAQ (reference sequence). V lost 1 base, J lost 9 bases, and 13 bases lay in between. These data come from a study of blood T cell repertoires in COVID-19. Methods used by the authors: Scientists estimated how many nucleated cells there were by amplifying reference gene primers. TCRdb's table, derived via immunoSEQ multiplex PCR, lists solely in-frame clones and lacks some. From that table come the V and J calls and clone size; the DNA was used to work out D and trimming. This table holds 200,000 to 250,000 clones, around three quarters found once.

This clonotype was sampled from a woman aged 65 to 85 with acute or convalescent COVID-19. The sample was peripheral blood. This chain uses TRBV7-9 with TRBJ2-1; D might be TRBD1 (5 bases). The CDR3, as DNA: TGTGCCAGCAGCTTAGTAGCAGGGAAAGGTGAGCAGTTCTTC. The encoded protein is CASSLVAGKGEQFF.